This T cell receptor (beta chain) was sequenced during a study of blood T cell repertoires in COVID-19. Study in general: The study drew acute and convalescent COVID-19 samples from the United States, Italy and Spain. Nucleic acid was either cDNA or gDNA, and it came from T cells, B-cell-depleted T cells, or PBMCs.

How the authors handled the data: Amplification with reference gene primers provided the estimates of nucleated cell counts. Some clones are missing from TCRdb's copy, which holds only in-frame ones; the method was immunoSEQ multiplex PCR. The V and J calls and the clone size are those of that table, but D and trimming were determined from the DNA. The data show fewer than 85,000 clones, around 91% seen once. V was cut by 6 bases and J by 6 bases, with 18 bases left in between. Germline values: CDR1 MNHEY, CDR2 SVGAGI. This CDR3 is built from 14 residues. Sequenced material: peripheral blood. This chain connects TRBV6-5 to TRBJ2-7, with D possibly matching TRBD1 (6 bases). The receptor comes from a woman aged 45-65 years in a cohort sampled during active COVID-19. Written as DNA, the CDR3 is TGTGCCAGCAGAAGGACAGCTAGAGCCCTCGAGCAGTACTTC. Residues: CASRRTARALEQYF.